These 11 T cell receptor beta chains came from one sample sequenced in a study of radiotherapy plus CTLA-4 blockade in lung cancer. Clones were read by immunoSEQ multiplex PCR, and TCRdb kept only the in-frame ones, dropping some. The data show fewer than 35,000 clones, 60% to 85% seen once. Here the sequenced sample was peripheral blood, taken from a patient treated with radiotherapy plus ipilimumab. These receptors all come from a human donor with non-small cell lung cancer that progressed on radiotherapy plus ipilimumab.

This chain joins TRBV28 and TRBJ2-3; no reliable D call. The CDR3 is made up of 15 amino acids. Germline values: CDR1 MDHEN, CDR2 SYDVKM. V lost 5 bases to trimming and J lost 0 bases, with 12 bases between them. CDR3: CASSPFERSTDTQYF. CDR3 nucleotide sequence: TGTGCCAGCAGTCCTTTTGAGCGAAGCACAGATACGCAGTATTTT.

The chain employs TRBV11-2 and TRBJ2-7; TRBD2 agrees at 11 bases. Germline V lookup: CDR1 SGHAT, CDR2 FQNNGV. V dropped 3 bases and J dropped 6; count of bases not matched to a gene: 7. The length of the CDR3 is 15 residues. The CDR3 sequence: CASSFTSGSGSEQYF. As DNA, the CDR3 is TGTGCCAGCAGCTTCACTAGCGGGAGTGGCTCCGAGCAGTACTTC.

CDR3 in amino acids: CATITGGVAGANVLTF. In DNA form, the CDR3 reads TGTGCCACAATCACAGGGGGAGTAGCTGGGGCCAACGTCCTGACTTTC. The chain couples TRBV28 to TRBJ2-6; 8 bases are a match to TRBD1. The CDR3 spans 16 residues. The trim removed 10 bases at V and 2 bases at J, leaving 10 bases unmatched. Germline V gives CDR1 MDHEN, CDR2 SYDVKM.

This clone appeared a single time. V usage is TRBV30 and J usage is TRBJ1-2, with D unclear. Trimming pared 3 bases from V and 5 bases from J, leaving 16 bases between. Germline values: CDR1 GTSNPN, CDR2 SVGIG (reference sequence). The CDR3 is made up of 14 amino acids. This chain's CDR3 is CAWRQDESAYGYTF. CDR3 nucleotide sequence: TGTGCCTGGAGACAAGATGAAAGTGCGTATGGCTACACCTTC.

The chain recombines TRBV6-5 with TRBJ1-2, with TRBD1 as a possible D gene (6 bases). Between the trimmed V and J ends, which lost 5 bases and 2 bases, there was a span of 9 bases. CDR3 size: 13 residues. Germline V lookup: CDR1 MNHEY, CDR2 SVGAGI. The CDR3 sequence: CASSTGSNYGYTF. CDR3 DNA: TGTGCCAGCAGTACAGGGTCGAACTATGGCTACACCTTC.

This sequence joins TRBV9 and TRBJ1-3, with 7 bases matching TRBD1. Germline V CDR1 and CDR2: SGDLS, YYNGEE. V trimming: 0 bases; J trimming: 4 bases; junction bases outside the gene matches: 4. The CDR3 runs 15 residues. The CDR3 sequence is CASSVGQGEGNTIYF. The CDR3 nucleotides read TGTGCCAGCAGCGTAGGTCAGGGGGAAGGAAACACCATATATTTT.

A few counts support this clone. The chain has TRBV2 and TRBJ2-1; 8 positions agree with TRBD1. The CDR3 has 16 residues. Germline lookup yields CDR1 SNHLY and CDR2 FYNNEI. V was pared by 2 bases and J by 6 bases, with 9 bases of the junction left unmatched. The CDR3 sequence is CASSEPDRVGPNEQFF. DNA for the CDR3: TGTGCCAGCAGTGAACCGGACAGGGTGGGGCCCAATGAGCAGTTCTTC. Filled out from reference TRBV2 and TRBJ2-1, the complete variable domain reads EPEVTQTPSHQVTQMGQEVILRCVPISNHLYFYWYRQILGQKVEFLVSFYNNEISEKSEIFDDQFSVERPDGSNFTLKIRSTKLEDSAMYFCASSEPDRVGPNEQFFGPGTRLTVL.

This clone was detected once. The chain uses TRBV6-1 and TRBJ1-1, with D hard to call. There are 15 residues in the CDR3. The germline V gene has CDR1 MNHNS and CDR2 SASEGT. Trimming stripped 6 bases from V and 0 bases from J, with 14 bases between. In DNA form, the CDR3 reads TGTGCCAGCAGCTTCAAAGGTCCGATGAACACTGAAGCTTTCTTT. It yields the protein CASSFKGPMNTEAFF.

The chain is built from TRBV6-1 and TRBJ1-2; 7 bases map to TRBD1. The CDR3 length is 15 residues. Losses at the gene ends were 1 base for V and 7 bases for J; bases not matched to a gene: 9. Per germline, CDR1 MNHNS and CDR2 SASEGT. This CDR3 reads CASSEVGTDSGGYTF. CDR3 sequence (DNA): TGTGCCAGCAGTGAAGTGGGGACAGACTCGGGTGGCTACACCTTC.

This chain joins TRBV7-6 and TRBJ2-1; 7 nucleotides match TRBD1. CDR1 SGHVS and CDR2 FNYEAQ come from the germline V gene. The CDR3 has 14 amino acids. The J segment lost 2 bases and the V segment lost 5 bases, leaving 3 bases of the junction unmatched. The CDR3 is CASSQGQPYNEQFF. For the CDR3, the DNA is TGTGCCAGCAGCCAGGGACAGCCCTACAATGAGCAGTTCTTC.

The chain couples TRBV29-1 to TRBJ2-1, with 7 bases identical to TRBD2. The germline V gene encodes CDR1 SQVTM and CDR2 ANQGSEA. The CDR3 is 14 amino acids. V was clipped by 6 bases and J by 12 bases; unmatched bases: 17. The CDR3 here is CSVASSSGIGAQFF. The CDR3 nucleotides read TGCAGCGTGGCGAGTTCTAGCGGCATAGGCGCGCAGTTCTTC.